Below, 11 T cell receptor beta chains from the same sample are listed, as sequenced in a study of identical twins. Using its own MiXCR run on the 5' RACE reads, TCRdb lists one record per CDR3 protein. This sample carries 300,000 to 400,000 distinct CDR3 sequences, roughly an eighth of them seen once, and the ten largest clones take just over 7%. These sequences were also reported in another study, on yellow fever vaccine responses in identical twins.

Source material: CD8+ T cells sorted from blood. All receptors come from a woman aged 18-30 years in good health.

This chain connects TRBV9 to TRBJ2-1; TRBD1 matches 8 bases. The V gene's germline CDR1 is SGDLS and CDR2 YYNGEE. Trimming at V came to 3 bases and at J to 5 bases, leaving 16 bases not matched to a gene. CDR3 length equals 18 residues. CDR3 region: CASSDHGGDRFYNNEQFF. The CDR3 DNA reads TGTGCCAGCAGCGACCACGGTGGGGACAGGTTTTACAACAATGAGCAGTTCTTC.

This clonotype occurred a few times. This rearrangement joins TRBV11-3 to TRBJ2-1, with D tentatively TRBD1 (6 bases). V lost 5 bases, J lost 8 bases, and 10 bases lay in between. The CDR3 covers 12 residues. CDR1 is SGHNT, CDR2 YENEEA, per germline. As DNA, the CDR3 is TGTGCCAGCAGCACAGGGTCCGATGAGCAGTTCTTC. Translation: CASSTGSDEQFF.

The rearrangement links TRBV5-1 to TRBJ2-3, with D unresolved. Germline V gene lookup returns CDR1 SGHRS and CDR2 YFSETQ. The CDR3 has 13 amino acids. V was trimmed by 3 bases and J by 4 bases, leaving 9 bases between them. The CDR3: CASSSTLSDTQYF. The CDR3 nucleotides read TGCGCCAGCAGCTCTACCTTATCAGATACGCAGTATTTT.

This clonotype was seen a few times. This chain uses TRBV20-1 with TRBJ2-5; weak D call: TRBD1 (6 bases). With 5 bases removed from V and 3 bases from J, the gap between germline ends came to 13 bases. The CDR3 loop spans 13 amino acids. CDR1 DFQATT and CDR2 SNEGSKA come from the germline V gene (reference sequence). The CDR3 bases are TGCAGTGCTGGCCTGGGACACGAAGAGACCCAGTACTTC. Protein sequence: CSAGLGHEETQYF.

This clonotype was seen at least ten times. The chain links TRBV12-3 or TRBV12-4 to TRBJ2-7; D call uncertain. This CDR3 is 12 amino acids long. V dropped 4 bases and J dropped 2 bases, with 6 bases sitting between them. This CDR3 is CASSSLTYEQYF. DNA of the CDR3: TGTGCCAGCAGTTCTCTTACCTACGAGCAGTACTTC.

This clonotype has only a few counts. V usage is TRBV10-3 and J usage is TRBJ2-5; D is unclear. This CDR3 comprises 15 residues. V dropped 0 bases and J dropped 1 base, with 9 bases sitting between them. CDR1 is ENHRY and CDR2 is SYGVKD in the germline V gene. The DNA for the CDR3 is TGTGCCATCAGTGAGTCGTCAGATTCCCAAGAGACCCAGTACTTC. Its translation is CAISESSDSQETQYF.

The rearrangement joins TRBV28 to TRBJ2-7, with D possibly being TRBD1 (6 bases). The CDR3 has 14 amino acids. Germline loops: CDR1 MDHEN, CDR2 SYDVKM. The V end was cut by 3 bases, the J end by 6 bases, with 15 bases between. In DNA form, the CDR3 reads TGTGCCAGCAGTTTGGACAGAATGCTAAGCGAGCAGTACGTC. Residues: CASSLDRMLSEQYV.

The chain has TRBV10-3 and TRBJ2-7, with D tentatively TRBD1 (6 bases). V was clipped by 6 bases and J by 3 bases, with 15 bases between them. CDR3 length: 14 residues. Germline values: CDR1 ENHRY, CDR2 SYGVKD. The CDR3 DNA reads as TGTGCCATCAGCCTCAGGGGAGCCCTCTACGAGCAGTACTTC. This translates into CAISLRGALYEQYF.

This clonotype was seen repeatedly, ten times or more. The J gene is TRBJ1-1, the V gene TRBV12-3 or TRBV12-4; TRBD1 agrees at 7 bases. CDR3 length equals 13 residues. J gave up 5 bases and V 6 bases, and 6 bases lay outside the gene matches. As DNA, the CDR3 is TGTGCCAGCAGCACCGGGACAGAGACTGAAGCTTTCTTT. Encoded protein: CASSTGTETEAFF.

This clonotype showed up just once. The chain employs TRBV27 and TRBJ2-1; no definite D call. Trimming stripped 5 bases from V and 6 bases from J, with 14 bases between. The length of the CDR3 is 14 residues. Looked up from germline, CDR1 is MNHEY and CDR2 is SMNVEV (reference sequence). CDR3 in amino acids: CASSPASNGNEQFF. The CDR3 DNA follows: TGTGCCAGCAGTCCGGCGAGTAATGGCAATGAGCAGTTCTTC.

This clonotype turned up a few times. V usage is TRBV7-8 and J usage is TRBJ2-1; 8 positions match TRBD2. CDR3 length: 20 residues. Trimming removed 0 bases from V and 2 bases from J; junction bases left unmatched: 15. Looked up from germline, CDR1 is SGHVS and CDR2 is FQNEAQ. The CDR3 sequence is CASSLAPYPGGAVAYNEQFF. CDR3 DNA sequence: TGTGCCAGCAGCTTAGCGCCCTATCCCGGGGGGGCAGTGGCCTACAATGAGCAGTTCTTC.